Below are 4 T cell receptor beta chains sequenced from a single sample in a study of shared clonotypes between healthy human individuals. Only in-frame clones appear in the TCRdb table, and some are missing; sequencing was by immunoSEQ multiplex PCR. The table has under 1,100,000 clones, around 74% seen once. The sequencing input was memory CD4+ T cells sorted from blood. Subset defined: CD45RA-negative fraction. The receptors here all came from a man aged 18 to 29 in good health.

The genes are TRBV6-5 and TRBJ1-1, with a tentative D call TRBD1 (5 bases). The V end lost 5 bases, the J end lost 11 bases, and 15 bases lay between the germline ends. Germline V CDR1 and CDR2: MNHEY, SVGAGI. This CDR3 spans 12 amino acids. In DNA form, the CDR3 reads TGTGCCAGCAGTCATAAAGAGCAGGGCGCTTTCTTT. Residues: CASSHKEQGAFF.

The CDR3: CASSLVSGFLGANVLTF. In nucleotides, the CDR3 is TGTGCCAGCAGCTTAGTATCAGGTTTTCTGGGGGCCAACGTCCTGACTTTC. This rearrangement joins TRBV7-9 to TRBJ2-6; D is unresolved. The CDR3 has 17 amino acids. The germline gives CDR1 SEHNR, CDR2 FQNEAQ (reference sequence). Trimming took off 1 base at V and 4 bases at J, with 14 bases between the two ends.

The chain joins TRBV7-9 to TRBJ1-5; possible D gene TRBD1, 5 bases. Germline V lookup: CDR1 SEHNR, CDR2 FQNEAQ (reference sequence). Trimming stripped 3 bases from V and 3 bases from J, with 9 bases between. This CDR3 comprises 14 residues. CDR3 sequence reads: CASSLGGANQPQHF. As DNA, the CDR3 is TGTGCCAGCAGCTTGGGAGGGGCCAATCAGCCCCAGCATTTT.

The chain recombines TRBV11-2 with TRBJ2-5; 9 bases agree with TRBD1. This CDR3 is built from 14 residues. Germline V CDR1 and CDR2: SGHAT, FQNNGV. V was clipped by 6 bases and J by 5 bases; unmatched bases: 7. The CDR3 spells CASRNTGGRETQYF. The CDR3 DNA follows: TGTGCCAGCAGAAATACAGGGGGCAGGGAGACCCAGTACTTC.